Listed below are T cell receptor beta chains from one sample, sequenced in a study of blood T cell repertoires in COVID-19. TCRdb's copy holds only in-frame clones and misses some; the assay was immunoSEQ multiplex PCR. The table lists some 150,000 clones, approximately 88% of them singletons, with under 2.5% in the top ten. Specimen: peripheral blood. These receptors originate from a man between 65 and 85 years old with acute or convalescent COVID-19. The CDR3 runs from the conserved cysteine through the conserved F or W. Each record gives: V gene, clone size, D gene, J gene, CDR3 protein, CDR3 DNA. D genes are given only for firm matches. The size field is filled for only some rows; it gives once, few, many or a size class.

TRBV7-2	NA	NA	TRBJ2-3	CASRAQGSTDTQYF	TGTGCCAGCAGAGCGCAGGGGAGCACAGATACGCAGTATTTT
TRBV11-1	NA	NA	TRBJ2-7	CASSLSEGDSYEQYF	TGTGCCAGCAGCTTATCCGAGGGGGACTCCTACGAGCAGTACTTC
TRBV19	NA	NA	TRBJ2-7	CASSIAPETYEQYF	TGTGCCAGTAGTATAGCACCAGAAACCTACGAGCAGTACTTC
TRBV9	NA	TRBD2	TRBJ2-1	CASSRSGGSYNEQFF	TGTGCCAGCAGCCGAAGCGGGGGCTCCTACAATGAGCAGTTCTTC
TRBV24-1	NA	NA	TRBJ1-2	CATSAQGDYTF	TGTGCCACCAGTGCACAGGGAGACTACACCTTC
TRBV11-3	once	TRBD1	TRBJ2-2	CASSQGQGNTGELFF	TGTGCCAGCAGCCAGGGACAGGGGAACACCGGGGAGCTGTTTTTT
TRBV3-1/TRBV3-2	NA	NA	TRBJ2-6	CASSRRRGSGANVLTF	TGTGCCAGCAGCCGACGTAGGGGTTCTGGGGCCAACGTCCTGACTTTC
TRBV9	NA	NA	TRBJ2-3	CASSPQGYTDTQYF	TGTGCCAGCAGCCCACAGGGTTATACAGATACGCAGTATTTT
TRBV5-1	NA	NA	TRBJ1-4	CASSLGVLQDNEKLFF	TGCGCCAGCAGCTTGGGAGTACTTCAGGATAATGAAAAACTGTTTTTT
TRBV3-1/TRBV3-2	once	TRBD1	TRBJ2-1	CASSQAGWAGGASEQFF	TGTGCCAGCAGCCAAGCTGGGTGGGCAGGGGGCGCGAGTGAGCAGTTCTTC
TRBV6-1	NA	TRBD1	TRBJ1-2	CASSGTTGRLNYGYTF	TGTGCCAGCAGTGGGACGACAGGGCGCCTTAACTATGGCTACACCTTC
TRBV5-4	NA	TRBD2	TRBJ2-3	CASSPRLASNTDTQYF	TGTGCCAGCAGCCCCCGACTAGCGTCTAACACAGATACGCAGTATTTT
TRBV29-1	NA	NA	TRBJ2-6	CSAQLSGANVLTF	TGCAGCGCCCAACTGTCTGGGGCCAACGTCCTGACTTTC
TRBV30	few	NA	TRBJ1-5	CAWSGQGRQPQHF	TGTGCCTGGAGTGGTCAGGGTCGTCAGCCCCAGCATTTT
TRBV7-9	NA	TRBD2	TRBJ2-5	CASSFILAGGRETQYF	TGTGCCAGCAGCTTCATTCTAGCGGGAGGTAGAGAGACCCAGTACTTC
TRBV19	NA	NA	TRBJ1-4	CASSPYATNEKLFF	TGTGCCAGTAGCCCGTATGCAACTAATGAAAAACTGTTTTTT
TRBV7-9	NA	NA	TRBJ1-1	CASSPAGDMNTEAFF	TGTGCCAGCAGCCCAGCAGGGGACATGAACACTGAAGCTTTCTTT
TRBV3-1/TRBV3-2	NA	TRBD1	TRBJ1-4	CASSRQGELFF	TGTGCCAGCAGCCGACAGGGGGAACTGTTTTTT
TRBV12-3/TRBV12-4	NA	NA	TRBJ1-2	CASRTAALYGYTF	TGTGCCAGCAGGACAGCAGCCCTTTATGGCTACACCTTC
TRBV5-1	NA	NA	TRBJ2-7	CASSSVGTGDWEQYF	TGCGCCAGCAGCTCAGTGGGGACGGGAGATTGGGAGCAGTACTTC
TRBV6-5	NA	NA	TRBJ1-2	CASSRTDYGYTF	TGTGCCAGCAGCCGGACAGACTATGGCTACACCTTC
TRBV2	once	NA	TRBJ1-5	CAVRRRGQNQPQHF	TGTGCTGTCCGTCGGAGAGGGCAAAATCAGCCCCAGCATTTT
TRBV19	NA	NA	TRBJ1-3	CASSIAAGTGNTIYF	TGTGCCAGTAGTATCGCCGCCGGGACTGGAAACACCATATATTTT
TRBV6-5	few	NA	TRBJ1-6	CASSYGRPGVGSPLHF	TGTGCCAGCAGTTACGGTCGTCCGGGAGTGGGTTCACCCCTCCACTTT